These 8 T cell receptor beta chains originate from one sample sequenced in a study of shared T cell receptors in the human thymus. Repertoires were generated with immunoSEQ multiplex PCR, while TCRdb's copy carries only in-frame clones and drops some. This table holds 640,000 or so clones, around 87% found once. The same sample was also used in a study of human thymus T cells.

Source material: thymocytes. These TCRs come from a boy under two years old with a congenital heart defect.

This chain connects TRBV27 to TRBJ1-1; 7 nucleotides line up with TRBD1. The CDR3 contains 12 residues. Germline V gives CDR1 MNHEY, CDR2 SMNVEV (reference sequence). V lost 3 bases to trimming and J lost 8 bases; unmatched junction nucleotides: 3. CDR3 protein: CASSFPGQEAFF. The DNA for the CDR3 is TGTGCCAGCAGTTTCCCGGGACAGGAAGCTTTCTTT.

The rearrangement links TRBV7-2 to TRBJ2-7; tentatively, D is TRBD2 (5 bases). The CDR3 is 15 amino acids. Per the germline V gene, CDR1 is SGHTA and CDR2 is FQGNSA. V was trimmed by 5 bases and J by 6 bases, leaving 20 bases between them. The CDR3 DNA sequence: TGTGCCAGCAGCCCCACCCCCGGACTCCCCAGCGAGCAGTACTTC. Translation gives CASSPTPGLPSEQYF.

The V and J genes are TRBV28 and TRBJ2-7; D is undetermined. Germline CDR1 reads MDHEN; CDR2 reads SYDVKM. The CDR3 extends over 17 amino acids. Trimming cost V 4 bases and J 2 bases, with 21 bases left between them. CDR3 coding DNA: TGTGCCAGCAGTTCCTCGAGCGAAACATTGTTTCCCTACGAGCAGTACTTC. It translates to CASSSSSETLFPYEQYF.

CDR3 bases: TGTGCCAGCAGCCTGACGACAGGATACATCCTATACGAGCAGTACTTC. It specifies CASSLTTGYILYEQYF. The J gene is TRBJ2-7, the V gene TRBV5-6; perhaps TRBD1 as D (6 bases). The CDR3 extends over 16 amino acids. The germline V gene has CDR1 SGHDT and CDR2 YYEEEE. V lost 4 bases and J lost 4, with 21 bases in between.

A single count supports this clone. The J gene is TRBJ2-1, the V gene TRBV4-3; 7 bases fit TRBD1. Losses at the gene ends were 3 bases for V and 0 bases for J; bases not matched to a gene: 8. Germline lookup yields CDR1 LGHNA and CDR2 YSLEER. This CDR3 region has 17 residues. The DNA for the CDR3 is TGCGCCAGCAGCCACCTCTGGGACAGACGCTCCTACAATGAGCAGTTCTTC. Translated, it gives CASSHLWDRRSYNEQFF.

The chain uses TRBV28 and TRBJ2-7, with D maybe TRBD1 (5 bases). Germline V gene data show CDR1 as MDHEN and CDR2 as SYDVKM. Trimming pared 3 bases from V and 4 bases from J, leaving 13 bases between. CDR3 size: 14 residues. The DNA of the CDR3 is TGTGCCAGCAGTTTCGAAGGGGCCGTATACGAGCAGTACTTC. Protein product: CASSFEGAVYEQYF. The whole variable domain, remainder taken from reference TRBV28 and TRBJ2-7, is DVKVTQSSRYLVKRTGEKVFLECVQDMDHENMFWYRQDPGLGLRLIYFSYDVKMKEKGDIPEGYSVSREKKERFSLILESASTNQTSMYLCASSFEGAVYEQYFGPGTRLTVT.

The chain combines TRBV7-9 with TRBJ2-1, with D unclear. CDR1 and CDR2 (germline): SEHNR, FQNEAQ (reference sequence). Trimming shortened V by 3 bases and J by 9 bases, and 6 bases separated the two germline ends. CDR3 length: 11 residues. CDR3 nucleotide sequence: TGTGCCAGCAGCTTTCGAGGTGAGCAGTTCTTC. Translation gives CASSFRGEQFF.

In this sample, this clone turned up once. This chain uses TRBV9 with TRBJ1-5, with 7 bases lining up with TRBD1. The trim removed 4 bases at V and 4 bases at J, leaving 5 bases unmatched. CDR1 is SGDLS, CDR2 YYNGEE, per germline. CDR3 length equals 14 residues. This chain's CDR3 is CASSPDRENQPQHF. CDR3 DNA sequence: TGTGCCAGCAGCCCCGACAGGGAAAATCAGCCCCAGCATTTT.